The clone carrying this TCR beta chain was seen once. Antigen unknown. An amount of RNA that ranged from roughly 0.45 to 1 ug was reverse transcribed with random hexamers. Amplification of TCR beta CDR3 by immunoSEQ multiplex PCR spanned 54 Vbeta and 13 Jbeta. MiXCR, applied by TCRdb to the immunoSEQ multiplex PCR reads, yields one record per CDR3 protein. Of 77,000 or so distinct CDR3 sequences listed, approximately 94% were seen once; the top ten hold around 0.4%. Germline V gives CDR1 SGHNT, CDR2 YYREEE (reference sequence). V trimming: 0 bases; J trimming: 6 bases; junction bases outside the gene matches: 5. CDR3 length equals 15 residues. Bulk CD8+ and CD4+ cells came from magnetic negative isolation; CD8+ TEMRA by FACS. This record belongs to a study of CD8 T cells in Susac syndrome. Findings of the study overall: By the study's own acknowledgment, its TCR sequencing and HLA analysis included relatively few individuals.

The sample comprised CD8+ T cells from PBMCs. This clonotype originated in a human donor with multiple sclerosis. The rearrangement links TRBV5-4 to TRBJ2-3; TRBD1 matches 9 bases. CDR3 bases: TGTGCCAGCAGCTTGGAAGGACAGGGGAGGGATACGCAGTATTTT. Residues: CASSLEGQGRDTQYF. The entire variable domain, with the rest obtained from reference TRBV5-4 and TRBJ2-3, is as follows: ETGVTQSPTHLIKTRGQQVTLRCSSQSGHNTVSWYQQALGQGPQFIFQYYREEENGRGNFPPRFSGLQFPNYSSELNVNALELDDSALYLCASSLEGQGRDTQYFGPGTRLTVL.